The 16 T cell receptor beta chains presented below share a single source sample, sequenced in a study of T cell responses to AZD1222 COVID-19 vaccine. Generated by immunoSEQ multiplex PCR, the TCRdb table keeps only in-frame clones and is missing some. The top ten clones hold roughly 4% of a sample with some 180,000 clones, just over 90% of them seen once. This specimen consisted of peripheral blood, obtained 28 days after the second dose of the MenACWY control vaccine. The receptors stem from an adult who received the MenACWY meningococcal vaccine as a control.

CDR3 sequence: CASSETGSPLHF. Here the CDR3 DNA reads TGTGCCAGCAGTGAGACAGGTTCACCCCTCCACTTT. The rearrangement joins TRBV7-3 to TRBJ1-6, with a tentative D call TRBD1 (6 bases). This CDR3 contains 12 residues. V lost 6 bases and J lost 9, with 9 bases in between. Germline values: CDR1 SGHTA, CDR2 FQGTGA. The full variable domain, its missing parts supplied by reference TRBV7-3 and TRBJ1-6, is GAGVSQTPSNKVTEKGKYVELRCDPISGHTALYWYRQSLGQGPEFLIYFQGTGAADDSGLPNDRFFAVRPEGSVSTLKIQRTERGDSAVYLCASSETGSPLHFGNGTRLTVT.

The chain links TRBV2 to TRBJ1-3; weak D call: TRBD1 (5 bases). The germline CDR1 and CDR2 sequences are SNHLY and FYNNEI. The CDR3 spans 18 residues. Trimming stripped 5 bases from V and 3 bases from J, with 23 bases between. The CDR3 region is CASSPRVPGRDFGNTIYF. CDR3 DNA: TGTGCCAGCAGTCCCAGGGTCCCGGGACGGGATTTTGGAAACACCATATATTTT.

V gene TRBV7-9 combines with J gene TRBJ2-1; D is possibly TRBD1 (5 bases). Germline CDR1 and CDR2: SEHNR and FQNEAQ (reference sequence). Trimming removed 1 base from V and 8 bases from J, with 12 bases in between. CDR3 length: 14 residues. The CDR3 DNA sequence: TGTGCCAGCAGCTTAGGAGGCAGGGCCTATGAGCAGTTCTTC. It is translated as CASSLGGRAYEQFF.

The chain recombines TRBV7-9 with TRBJ1-3, with D perhaps matching TRBD1 (5 bases). The CDR3 length is 13 residues. Germline CDR1 reads SEHNR; CDR2 reads FQNEAQ (reference sequence). Trimming pared 1 base from V and 4 bases from J, leaving 5 bases between. Written as DNA, the CDR3 is TGTGCCAGCAGCTTAGGGGACGGAAACACCATATATTTT. This codes for CASSLGDGNTIYF.

The chain employs TRBV7-3 and TRBJ2-1, with TRBD2 matching over 12 bases. Germline loops: CDR1 SGHTA, CDR2 FQGTGA. Trimming at V came to 2 bases and at J to 8 bases, leaving 7 bases not matched to a gene. This CDR3 is 16 amino acids long. Here the CDR3 reads CASSLRLAGVYDEQFF. The CDR3 DNA sequence: TGTGCCAGCAGCTTACGACTAGCGGGAGTTTATGATGAGCAGTTCTTC.

In its sample, this clone was seen once. The J gene is TRBJ1-1, the V gene TRBV28; D ambiguous. Germline V gene data show CDR1 as MDHEN and CDR2 as SYDVKM. There are 15 residues in the CDR3. V lost 6 bases, J lost 3 bases, and 17 bases lay in between. CDR3: CASSLPTGLHTEAFF. The CDR3 DNA reads TGTGCCAGCAGCTTACCTACCGGGCTTCACACTGAAGCTTTCTTT.

The chain joins TRBV11-3 to TRBJ2-1; possible D gene TRBD1, 5 bases. The germline V gene encodes CDR1 SGHNT and CDR2 YENEEA. The CDR3 length is 13 residues. V was clipped by 3 bases and J by 6 bases, with 9 bases between them. DNA for the CDR3: TGTGCCAGCAGCTTGCGACAGATCAATGAGCAGTTCTTC. Translation: CASSLRQINEQFF.

The CDR3: CSASRQGAARQPQHF. The DNA for the CDR3 is TGCAGTGCTAGTCGTCAGGGGGCGGCTCGTCAGCCCCAGCATTTT. This chain joins TRBV20-1 and TRBJ1-5; TRBD1 agrees at 8 bases. The V segment lost 3 bases and the J segment 6 bases; nucleotides outside the gene matches: 10. CDR3 length: 15 residues. CDR1 and CDR2 from the germline V gene are DFQATT and SNEGSKA (reference sequence).

The chain couples TRBV5-1 to TRBJ2-2; D not resolved. The germline gives CDR1 SGHRS, CDR2 YFSETQ. The CDR3 has 14 residues. Trimming took 2 bases from V and 2 from J, leaving 7 bases between them. The CDR3 loop is CASSLQQNTGELFF. CDR3 DNA: TGCGCCAGCAGCTTACAGCAAAACACCGGGGAGCTGTTTTTT.

The chain combines TRBV28 with TRBJ2-2, with 9 bases matching TRBD1. This CDR3 comprises 16 residues. V trimming: 6 bases; J trimming: 2 bases; junction bases outside the gene matches: 7. From germline, CDR1 is MDHEN and CDR2 SYDVKM. This CDR3 reads CASRDPGQGNTGELFF. CDR3 bases: TGTGCCAGCAGAGATCCGGGACAGGGAAACACCGGGGAGCTGTTTTTT.

The J gene is TRBJ2-7, the V gene TRBV24-1; D gene ambiguous. This CDR3 contains 11 residues. The V gene lost 4 bases and the J gene lost 7 bases, with 7 bases spanning the gap. The germline V gene encodes CDR1 KGHDR and CDR2 SFDVKD. The CDR3 nucleotides are TGTGCCACCAGTGACGGTCAAGAGCAGTACTTC. Protein sequence: CATSDGQEQYF.

CDR3 sequence: CASSSWGYSGNTIYF. CDR3 in DNA: TGTGCCAGCAGCTCGTGGGGCTACTCTGGAAACACCATATATTTT. The chain uses TRBV7-9 and TRBJ1-3; a weak D match, TRBD1 (5 bases). This CDR3 spans 15 amino acids. CDR1 and CDR2 (germline): SEHNR, FQNEAQ (reference sequence). Between the trimmed V and J ends, which lost 4 bases and 0 bases, there was a span of 10 bases. Drawing the rest from reference TRBV7-9 and TRBJ1-3, the complete variable domain is DTGVSQNPRHKITKRGQNVTFRCDPISEHNRLYWYRQTLGQGPEFLTYFQNEAQLEKSRLLSDRFSAERPKGSFSTLEIQRTEQGDSAMYLCASSSWGYSGNTIYFGEGSWLTVV.

This chain connects TRBV19 to TRBJ1-2; 8 nucleotides line up with TRBD1. The CDR3 consists of 17 residues. Germline V CDR1 and CDR2: LNHDA, SQIVND (reference sequence). Trimming removed 7 bases from V and 3 bases from J; junction bases left unmatched: 16. Written as DNA, the CDR3 is TGTGCCAGTACCCGTACTGCCGGGACAGGCATCGACTATGGCTACACCTTC. It specifies CASTRTAGTGIDYGYTF.

This clone appeared many times. This sequence joins TRBV5-1 and TRBJ1-3; D is unclear. CDR1 SGHRS and CDR2 YFSETQ come from the germline V gene. V lost 0 bases and J 1 base, leaving 8 bases between the germline ends. CDR3 size: 15 residues. The CDR3 loop reads CASSLAPGSGNTIYF. As DNA, the CDR3 is TGCGCCAGCAGCTTGGCACCCGGGTCTGGAAACACCATATATTTT.

This clone has more than one count but fewer than ten. The chain joins TRBV9 to TRBJ2-7, with 7 nucleotides matching TRBD2. The CDR3 loop spans 15 amino acids. The V gene end was trimmed by 4 bases and the J gene end by 0 bases; junction bases not matched to a gene: 7. CDR1 and CDR2 (germline): SGDLS, YYNGEE. The CDR3 DNA reads TGTGCCAGCAGCATGGGGAGGGAGTTCTCCTACGAGCAGTACTTC. Protein product: CASSMGREFSYEQYF.

Comments on this clone: Relative to the germline gene, one junction end is altered; a read error may explain this. The chain is built from TRBV12-5 and TRBJ2-7, with D possibly being TRBD1 (5 bases). This CDR3 is 11 amino acids long. Germline V lookup: CDR1 LGHNT, CDR2 FRNRAP. CDR3 region: CASGLAQGRHF. The CDR3 DNA reads TGTGCTAGTGGTTTGGCTCAGGGTAGACACTTC.